These T cell receptor beta chains were read from a single sample in a study of molecular identifiers for immune sequencing clone quantification. A single record per CDR3 protein comes from TCRdb applying MiXCR to the PCR reads. This table has 70,000 to 95,000 distinct CDR3 sequences, around 20% appearing once. The sequencing sample was made of naive CD8+ T cells from blood, with Jurkat cell RNA spiked in. These receptors all stem from a human donor in good health. Some libraries in this study had Jurkat cell RNA spiked in. Each CDR3 is given with its conserved first and last residue. The D gene is left open where the match is weak. Clone size is shown for a subset of rows, as once, few, many or a class of expanded clone.

V: TRBV5-5
size: many
D: .
J: TRBJ2-5
DNA: TGTGCCAGCGGGGAAGAGACCCAGTACTTC
CDR3: CASGEETQYF

V: TRBV6-2/TRBV6-3
size: many
D: TRBD1
J: TRBJ2-7
DNA: TGTGCCAGCATCCTACAGGGGCGCCCTTACGAGCAGTACTTC
CDR3: CASILQGRPYEQYF

V: TRBV19
size: many
D: .
J: TRBJ1-5
DNA: TGTGCCAGTAGCGACCTGGACAGAGGGAGCAATCAGCCCCAGCATTTT
CDR3: CASSDLDRGSNQPQHF

V: TRBV28
size: many
D: .
J: TRBJ1-1
DNA: TGTGCCAGCAATAATCGAAGGAACACTGAAGCTTTCTTT
CDR3: CASNNRRNTEAFF

V: TRBV4-1
size: many
D: .
J: TRBJ1-1
DNA: TGCGCCAGCAGCCAAGACGGGGCAGGGGCGCGGGATACTGAAGCTTTCTTT
CDR3: CASSQDGAGARDTEAFF

V: TRBV4-2
size: many
D: .
J: TRBJ2-5
DNA: TGTGCCAGCAGCCCACAGGAGCTAGCTAGAGGAGAGACCCAGTACTTC
CDR3: CASSPQELARGETQYF

V: TRBV7-9
size: many
D: .
J: TRBJ2-2
DNA: TGTGCCAGCAGTTCCGCGGGGGCGCTGTCCGGGGAGCTGTTTTTT
CDR3: CASSSAGALSGELFF

V: TRBV15
size: many
D: .
J: TRBJ2-3
DNA: TGTGCCACCAGCAGAGCGTCTGTAGATACGCAGTATTTT
CDR3: CATSRASVDTQYF

V: TRBV12-3/TRBV12-4
size: .
D: .
J: TRBJ2-5
DNA: TGTGCCAGCAGTCCCGGGACACATCAAGAGACCCAGTCCTTC
CDR3: CASSPGTHQETQSF

V: TRBV9
size: many
D: .
J: TRBJ2-2
DNA: TGTGCCAGCAGCGACAGCACCGGGGAGCTGTTTTTT
CDR3: CASSDSTGELFF

V: TRBV7-9
size: many
D: .
J: TRBJ2-3
DNA: TGTGCCAGCAGCTGGGGACCCACAGATACGCAGTATTTT
CDR3: CASSWGPTDTQYF

V: TRBV4-3
size: many
D: .
J: TRBJ2-5
DNA: TGCGCCAGCAGCCGCACCTTCCGATTGGGGGAACAAGAGACCCAGTACTTC
CDR3: CASSRTFRLGEQETQYF

V: TRBV12-3/TRBV12-4
size: many
D: .
J: TRBJ2-4
DNA: TGTGCCAGCAGTCCCCAGGGCCTAGCCAAAAACATTCAGTACTTC
CDR3: CASSPQGLAKNIQYF

V: TRBV28
size: many
D: TRBD1
J: TRBJ2-2
DNA: TGTGCCAGTAGGATTACAGGGGGCCCCGAGCTGTTTTTT
CDR3: CASRITGGPELFF

V: TRBV7-9
size: .
D: .
J: TRBJ2-1
DNA: TGTGCCAGCAGCTTACCCCTGGCCCACAATGAGCAGTTCTTC
CDR3: CASSLPLAHNEQFF

V: TRBV27
size: many
D: .
J: TRBJ1-2
DNA: TGTGCCAGCAGTGCAGCCTTAGCAGCTAACTATGGCTACACCTTC
CDR3: CASSAALAANYGYTF

V: TRBV5-7
size: few
D: .
J: TRBJ1-1
DNA: TGTGCCAGCAGCTCGGGGGCGCGAACTGAAGCTTTCTTT
CDR3: CASSSGARTEAFF

V: TRBV30
size: many
D: TRBD1
J: TRBJ2-5
DNA: TGTGCCTGGGATGGGGGACAGGGCGGAAAGACCCAGTACTTC
CDR3: CAWDGGQGGKTQYF

V: TRBV10-2
size: many
D: .
J: TRBJ2-2
DNA: TGCGCCAGCACTTTTCAGGGGAACACCGGGGAGCTGTTTTTT
CDR3: CASTFQGNTGELFF

V: TRBV4-3
size: .
D: .
J: TRBJ2-5
DNA: TGCGGCAGCAGCCATACACTACGGGAGCAAGAGGCCCAGTACTTC
CDR3: CGSSHTLREQEAQYF

V: TRBV13
size: once
D: .
J: TRBJ2-3
DNA: TGTGCCTGCAGCCTAACTGTTGGGGATACGCAGTATTTT
CDR3: CACSLTVGDTQYF

V: TRBV7-2
size: .
D: TRBD2
J: TRBJ2-1
DNA: TGTGCCAGCAGCTTCGGACTAGCGGGAGCCGATGAGCAGTTCTTC
CDR3: CASSFGLAGADEQFF

V: TRBV27
size: few
D: .
J: TRBJ2-1
DNA: TGTGCCAGCAGTTTGAACAGGGCGAATGAGCAGTTCTTC
CDR3: CASSLNRANEQFF

V: TRBV19
size: many
D: .
J: TRBJ1-4
DNA: TGTGCCAGTAGTATCTCAGGAATGCGGAATGAAAAACTGTTTTTT
CDR3: CASSISGMRNEKLFF